This is a list of T cell receptor beta chains from one sample in a study of blood T cell repertoires in COVID-19. Data came from immunoSEQ multiplex PCR; TCRdb stores just in-frame clones and leaves some out. The data show over 450,000 clones, less than 90% seen once. Sequenced: peripheral blood. The receptors shown here come from a woman between 45 and 60 years old with COVID-19, enrolled during active disease. CDR3s include the opening cysteine and the closing phenylalanine or tryptophan. A D gene is named only where the DNA matches it firmly. A row's size may be missing; if present it is once, few, many or a size class.

NA,TRBV7-6,16,TRBJ1-5,NA,CASSPLSGMMGQPQHF,TGTGCCAGCAGCCCATTAAGCGGAATGATGGGTCAGCCCCAGCATTTT
NA,TRBV5-1,18,TRBJ1-5,NA,CASSLPLELQGGNQPQHF,TGCGCCAGCAGCTTGCCCCTCGAATTACAGGGAGGCAATCAGCCCCAGCATTTT
once,TRBV4-1,15,TRBJ1-2,NA,CASSPGHRLIHGYTF,TGCGCCAGCAGCCCGGGTCACCGCTTGATACATGGCTACACCTTC
NA,TRBV28,12,TRBJ2-7,NA,CASSFLTYEQYF,TGTGCCAGCAGTTTCTTAACCTACGAGCAGTACTTC
NA,TRBV28,14,TRBJ1-5,NA,CASRKDSRNQPQHF,TGTGCCAGCCGAAAGGACAGCCGCAATCAGCCCCAGCATTTT
NA,TRBV2,13,TRBJ1-6,NA,CASTQGLNSPLHF,TGTGCCAGCACCCAGGGGCTAAATTCACCCCTCCACTTT
NA,TRBV11-2,12,TRBJ1-4,NA,CASSLVGEKLFF,TGTGCCAGCAGCTTAGTCGGTGAAAAACTGTTTTTT
NA,TRBV7-2,12,TRBJ1-2,NA,CASSLNSYGYTF,TGTGCCAGCAGCCTGAACAGCTATGGCTACACCTTC
NA,TRBV7-9,16,TRBJ2-7,NA,CASSLGGGGASYEQYF,TGTGCCAGCAGCTTAGGGGGGGGCGGTGCCTCCTACGAGCAGTACTTC
NA,TRBV27,13,TRBJ2-7,NA,CASSLGQSYEQYF,TGTGCCAGCAGTTTAGGGCAGTCCTACGAGCAGTACTTC
NA,TRBV5-1,15,TRBJ2-7,NA,CASSLDQGSSYEQYF,TGCGCCAGCAGCTTGGACCAGGGGAGCTCCTACGAGCAGTACTTC
NA,TRBV6-4,14,TRBJ2-3,TRBD1,CASSLTGGTDTQYF,TGTGCCAGCAGCCTGACAGGGGGCACAGATACGCAGTATTTT
NA,TRBV6-5,14,TRBJ2-2,NA,CASTPLPNTGELFF,TGTGCCAGCACCCCCCTACCGAACACCGGGGAGCTGTTTTTT
NA,TRBV2,15,TRBJ2-3,TRBD1,CASSGGTGYTDTQYF,TGTGCCAGCAGTGGCGGGACAGGATACACAGATACGCAGTATTTT
NA,TRBV27,14,TRBJ2-7,TRBD1,CASSRPGQPYEQYF,TGTGCCAGCAGTCGTCCGGGACAGCCCTACGAGCAGTACTTC
NA,TRBV6-5,13,TRBJ1-1,TRBD1,CASRDRGNTEAFF,TGTGCCAGCAGGGACAGGGGTAACACTGAAGCTTTCTTT
NA,TRBV2,12,TRBJ2-3,NA,CASAPILDTQYF,TGTGCCAGCGCCCCTATCCTAGATACGCAGTATTTT
NA,TRBV2,13,TRBJ1-1,NA,CASRRFQDTEAFF,TGTGCCAGCAGACGATTTCAGGACACTGAAGCTTTCTTT
NA,TRBV29-1,14,TRBJ1-1,TRBD1,CSVGQGAGNTEAFF,TGCAGCGTTGGACAGGGGGCAGGGAACACTGAAGCTTTCTTT
NA,TRBV7-3,16,TRBJ2-2,NA,CASSPTPTENTGELFF,TGTGCCAGCAGCCCGACCCCGACAGAGAACACCGGGGAGCTGTTTTTT
NA,TRBV5-4,15,TRBJ1-1,NA,CASSPGEGGWTEAFF,TGTGCCAGCAGCCCCGGGGAGGGAGGGTGGACTGAAGCTTTCTTT
NA,TRBV25-1,13,TRBJ1-1,NA,CASRVQGRTEAFF,TGTGCCAGCAGGGTACAGGGAAGAACTGAAGCTTTCTTT
NA,TRBV2,14,TRBJ1-1,NA,CASTKGGDGTEAFF,TGTGCCAGCACCAAGGGAGGGGACGGCACTGAAGCTTTCTTT
NA,TRBV5-1,14,TRBJ2-7,NA,CASSSQVGGNEQYF,TGCGCCAGCAGCTCCCAGGTGGGGGGAAACGAGCAGTACTTC
NA,TRBV7-9,12,TRBJ1-1,NA,CASSLSLTEAFF,TGTGCCAGCAGCTTGAGTCTCACTGAAGCTTTCTTT
NA,TRBV2,13,TRBJ2-1,NA,CASSPLRGNEQFF,TGTGCCAGCAGTCCCCTCAGGGGCAATGAGCAGTTCTTC
NA,TRBV6-5,13,TRBJ2-7,TRBD1,CASRDRGAHEQYF,TGTGCCAGCCGGGACAGGGGAGCCCACGAGCAGTACTTC
NA,TRBV24-1,14,TRBJ2-7,TRBD1,CATSDTQGSHEQYF,TGTGCCACCAGTGACACACAGGGGTCCCACGAGCAGTACTTC
NA,TRBV27,11,TRBJ2-5,NA,CASSFRETQYF,TGTGCCAGCAGTTTCAGGGAGACCCAGTACTTC
NA,TRBV6-1,13,TRBJ2-1,NA,CASSELPGNEQFF,TGTGCCAGCAGTGAACTTCCGGGGAATGAGCAGTTCTTC
NA,TRBV7-9,15,TRBJ2-5,TRBD2,CASSFIAGAGETQYF,TGTGCCAGCAGCTTCATAGCGGGGGCAGGGGAGACCCAGTACTTC
NA,TRBV28,16,TRBJ2-1,NA,CASGLILQSSYNEQFF,TGTGCCAGCGGACTCATTTTGCAGAGCTCCTACAATGAGCAGTTCTTC
once,TRBV13,17,TRBJ2-7,TRBD1,CASSSTTAGTGTYEQYF,TGTGCCAGCAGCTCCACGACCGCCGGGACAGGTACCTACGAGCAGTACTTC
once,TRBV19,14,TRBJ1-2,TRBD1,CASSTGTGDYGYTF,TGTGCCAGTAGTACGGGGACAGGGGACTATGGCTACACCTTC
NA,TRBV23-1,16,TRBJ1-2,TRBD1,CASTDPRDRGRYGYTF,TGCGCCAGCACCGACCCACGGGACAGGGGGCGGTATGGCTACACCTTC
once,TRBV7-9,16,TRBJ1-4,NA,CASSNREGSTNEKLFF,TGTGCCAGCAGCAACCGGGAGGGGAGCACTAATGAAAAACTGTTTTTT
once,TRBV2,15,TRBJ2-3,NA,CASTFSRQATDTQYF,TGTGCCAGCACTTTTAGTCGACAGGCCACAGATACGCAGTATTTT
NA,TRBV7-9,16,TRBJ1-5,TRBD1,CASSLDYRGIHQPQHF,TGTGCCAGCAGCCTAGATTACAGGGGCATCCACCAGCCCCAGCATTTT
once,TRBV6-2/TRBV6-3,16,TRBJ2-1,NA,CASSLPGHLFRNEQFF,TGTGCCAGCAGTCTGCCGGGACACTTGTTTCGCAATGAGCAGTTCTTC
NA,TRBV30,15,TRBJ2-3,NA,CAWSLGSRGTDTQYF,TGTGCCTGGAGTTTGGGCTCCAGGGGCACAGATACGCAGTATTTT
NA,TRBV2,15,TRBJ2-2,TRBD2,CATTSGGTHTGELFF,TGTGCGACTACTAGCGGGGGGACACACACCGGGGAGCTGTTTTTT